This is a list of T cell receptor beta chains from one sample in a study of graft-versus-host responses after intestinal transplantation. Repertoires were generated with immunoSEQ multiplex PCR, while TCRdb's copy carries only in-frame clones and drops some. The sample yields about 57,000 clones, roughly 90% seen once. Sequences were derived from PBMCs, sampled 26 days after transplant. Receptor source: a human patient who received an intestinal transplant, so some T cells may come from the graft donor. Both conserved end residues are part of each CDR3. Fields, in order: clone size, V gene, D gene, J gene, CDR3 length, CDR3 DNA, CDR3 protein. The D gene is left open where the match is weak. Part of the rows lack a size; the others show once, few, many or a class for expanded clones.

>.|TRBV28|.|TRBJ1-5|11
TGTGCCAGCAGTTTCGGTCAGCCCCAGCATTTT
CASSFGQPQHF
>.|TRBV6-1|.|TRBJ2-1|11
TGTGCCAGCAGTGAAGCGCCGCGTCAGTTCTTC
CASSEAPRQFF
>once|TRBV27|TRBD2|TRBJ2-3|16
TGTGCCAGCAGTTCCTCAACTAGCGGGGGAGGAGATACGCAGTATTTT
CASSSSTSGGGDTQYF
>.|TRBV27|.|TRBJ1-5|14
TGTGCCAGCAGTCTGTCTAATAGCAATCAGCCCCAGCATTTT
CASSLSNSNQPQHF
>.|TRBV7-8|TRBD2|TRBJ2-7|16
TGTGCCAGCAGCTTAGCCCTTAGCGGGAGGGCCCACGAGCAGTACTTC
CASSLALSGRAHEQYF
>.|TRBV5-1|TRBD2|TRBJ2-1|17
TGCGCCAGCAGGCAGACTGGACTAGCGGGAGGCGGGAATGAGCAGTTCTTC
CASRQTGLAGGGNEQFF
>.|TRBV7-8|.|TRBJ2-7|12
TGTGCCAGCACCTTCCTAGCAACCGAGCAGTACTTC
CASTFLATEQYF
>medium-sized|TRBV4-1|.|TRBJ1-3|13
TGCGCCAGCAGCCATAACAGAGGAAACACCATATATTTT
CASSHNRGNTIYF
>.|TRBV6-4|.|TRBJ2-1|15
TGTGCCAGCAGTGACTCGGGGGGGCCCAACAATGAGCAGTTCTTC
CASSDSGGPNNEQFF
>.|TRBV5-1|TRBD2|TRBJ2-1|13
TGCGCCAGCACGCGGGGGTACTACAATGAGCAGTTCTTC
CASTRGYYNEQFF
>.|TRBV28|.|TRBJ2-3|15
TGTGCCAGCAGTCCGCGGTTCACTAGCACAGATACGCAGTATTTT
CASSPRFTSTDTQYF
>.|TRBV11-2|.|TRBJ1-2|15
TGTGCCAGCAGCTTAGGGCAGGGAGGATGGTATGGCTACACCTTC
CASSLGQGGWYGYTF
>.|TRBV5-1|.|TRBJ2-5|14
TGCGCCAGCAGCCTCTGGGACACGTCGGAGACCCAGTACTTC
CASSLWDTSETQYF
>.|TRBV18|TRBD1|TRBJ1-4|15
TGTGCCAGCTCACCACCGGGGACAGCTAATGAAAAACTGTTTTTT
CASSPPGTANEKLFF
>.|TRBV7-8|TRBD1|TRBJ1-2|15
TGTGCCAGCAGCCAGCCGGGACAGGGGAACTATGGCTACACCTTC
CASSQPGQGNYGYTF
>.|TRBV5-1|.|TRBJ1-5|15
TGCGCCAGCAGCCTGGATGGGCGTAGCAATCAGCCCCAGCATTTT
CASSLDGRSNQPQHF
>.|TRBV2|TRBD1|TRBJ2-7|15
TGTGCCAGCAGTGAAGCTACAGGGGGCTACTACGAGCAGTACTTC
CASSEATGGYYEQYF
>.|TRBV6-1|.|TRBJ1-5|14
TGTGCCAGCAGTGAGGGAGGGCGTAATCAGCCCCAGCATTTT
CASSEGGRNQPQHF
>.|TRBV28|.|TRBJ1-4|14
TGTGCCAGCAGTCGCGCAGGGGCTGGGGAAAAACTGTTTTTT
CASSRAGAGEKLFF
>.|TRBV7-9|TRBD2|TRBJ2-1|16
TGTGCCAGCAGTTACGGGCGGGAGGGTAGGTACAATGAGCAGTTCTTC
CASSYGREGRYNEQFF
>.|TRBV29-1|TRBD2|TRBJ2-3|20
TGCAGCGTTGAAGATCTGGGACTAGCGGGAGGGGCGAGGTGGGCAGATACGCAGTATTTT
CSVEDLGLAGGARWADTQYF
>.|TRBV6-5|.|TRBJ1-1|15
TGTGCCAGCAGGAAGGAGGGGGGGTTTGGCACTGAAGCTTTCTTT
CASRKEGGFGTEAFF
>.|TRBV30|TRBD1|TRBJ1-2|13
TGTGCCACGAGGGGGCACCCGAGCTATGGCTACACCTTC
CATRGHPSYGYTF
>.|TRBV15|.|TRBJ1-2|17
TGTGCCACCAGCAGAGAAGGGCAGGGAGGCCATAACTATGGCTACACCTTC
CATSREGQGGHNYGYTF
>.|TRBV2|TRBD1|TRBJ1-1|13
TGTGCCAGCAGTGCTGGACAGGGGAGGGAAGCTTTCTTT
CASSAGQGREAFF
>.|TRBV2|.|TRBJ1-2|11
TGTGCCATTAGAGCGGACTATGGCTACACCTTC
CAIRADYGYTF
>.|TRBV2|.|TRBJ1-5|12
TGTGCCAGCAACAGGAACAATCAGCCCCAGCATTTT
CASNRNNQPQHF
>.|TRBV10-3|TRBD2|TRBJ2-1|15
TGTGCCATCAGTGAGTCGGAAGTAGCGGGCAATGAGCAGTTCTTC
CAISESEVAGNEQFF
>.|TRBV28|.|TRBJ1-1|15
TGTGCCAGCAGGGCCCCAGGGAGGTTGAACACTGAAGCTTTCTTT
CASRAPGRLNTEAFF
>.|TRBV28|TRBD1|TRBJ1-3|16
TGTGCCAGCAGTTCTCAGCCGACAGGGCCGGGAAACACCATATATTTT
CASSSQPTGPGNTIYF
>.|TRBV7-3|.|TRBJ2-3|14
TGTGCCAGCAGCTTTACCGGGTTGGCAGATACGCAGTATTTT
CASSFTGLADTQYF
>once|TRBV5-1|TRBD1|TRBJ2-5|19
TGCGCCAGCAGCTTGGGAGCGTGGGGAGGGACAGGGCCGCAAGAGACCCAGTACTTC
CASSLGAWGGTGPQETQYF
>few|TRBV4-3|TRBD1|TRBJ1-6|14
TGCGCCAGCAGCCACGGGACAGGGAATTCACCCCTCCACTTT
CASSHGTGNSPLHF
>.|TRBV5-4|.|TRBJ1-1|13
TGTGCCAGCAGCTCGATGGCCTACACTGAAGCTTTCTTT
CASSSMAYTEAFF
>.|TRBV28|TRBD1|TRBJ2-4|17
TGTGCCAGCAGTAACTGGACGGGACAGGGGGACGGCGGCATTCAGTACTTC
CASSNWTGQGDGGIQYF
>.|TRBV28|.|TRBJ1-3|16
TGTGCCAGCAGTTTACTCAGGGTGGAAGCTGGAAACACCATATATTTT
CASSLLRVEAGNTIYF
>.|TRBV7-9|.|TRBJ2-7|17
TGTGCCAGCAGCTCACGCCAAATGACGGGGGGCAACTACGAGCAGTACTTC
CASSSRQMTGGNYEQYF
>.|TRBV2|.|TRBJ2-7|11
TGTGCCAGCAGGGAACCGGGACACGGGCGCTTC
CASREPGHGRF
>.|TRBV2|.|TRBJ1-5|18
TGTGCCAGCAGTGAATGGTCGACAGGCCGTTTACGCAATCAGCCCCAGCATTTT
CASSEWSTGRLRNQPQHF
>.|TRBV28|TRBD1|TRBJ1-6|17
TGTGCCAGCAGTTTTTCAGCGACAGGGCCGTATAATTCACCCCTCCACTTT
CASSFSATGPYNSPLHF